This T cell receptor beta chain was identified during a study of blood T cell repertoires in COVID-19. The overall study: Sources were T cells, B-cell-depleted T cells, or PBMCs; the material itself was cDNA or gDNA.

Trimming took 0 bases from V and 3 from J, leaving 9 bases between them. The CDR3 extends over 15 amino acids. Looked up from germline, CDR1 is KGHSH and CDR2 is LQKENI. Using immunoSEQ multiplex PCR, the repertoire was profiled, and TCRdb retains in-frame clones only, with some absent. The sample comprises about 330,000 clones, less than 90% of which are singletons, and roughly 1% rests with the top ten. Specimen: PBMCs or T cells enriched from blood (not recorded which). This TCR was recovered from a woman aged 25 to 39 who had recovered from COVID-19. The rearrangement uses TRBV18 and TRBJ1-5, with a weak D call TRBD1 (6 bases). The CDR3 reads CASSPPNRDNQPQHF. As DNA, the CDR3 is TGTGCCAGCTCACCACCCAACAGGGACAATCAGCCCCAGCATTTT.